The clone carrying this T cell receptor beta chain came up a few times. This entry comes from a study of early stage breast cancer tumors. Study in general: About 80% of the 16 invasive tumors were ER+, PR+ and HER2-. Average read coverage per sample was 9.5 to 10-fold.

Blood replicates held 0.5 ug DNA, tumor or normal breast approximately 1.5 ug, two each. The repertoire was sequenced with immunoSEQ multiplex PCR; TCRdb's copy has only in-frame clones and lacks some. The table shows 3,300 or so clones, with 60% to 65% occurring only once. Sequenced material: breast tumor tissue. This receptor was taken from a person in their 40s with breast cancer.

In DNA form, the CDR3 reads TGTGCCAGCTCACTGCTGGGACAGGGCACATACGAGCAGTACTTC. Its translation is CASSLLGQGTYEQYF. The chain recombines TRBV18 with TRBJ2-7, with 9 positions matching TRBD1. The CDR3 extends over 15 amino acids. The J segment lost 4 bases and the V segment lost 4 bases, leaving 8 bases of the junction unmatched. Germline V CDR1 and CDR2: KGHSH, LQKENI.